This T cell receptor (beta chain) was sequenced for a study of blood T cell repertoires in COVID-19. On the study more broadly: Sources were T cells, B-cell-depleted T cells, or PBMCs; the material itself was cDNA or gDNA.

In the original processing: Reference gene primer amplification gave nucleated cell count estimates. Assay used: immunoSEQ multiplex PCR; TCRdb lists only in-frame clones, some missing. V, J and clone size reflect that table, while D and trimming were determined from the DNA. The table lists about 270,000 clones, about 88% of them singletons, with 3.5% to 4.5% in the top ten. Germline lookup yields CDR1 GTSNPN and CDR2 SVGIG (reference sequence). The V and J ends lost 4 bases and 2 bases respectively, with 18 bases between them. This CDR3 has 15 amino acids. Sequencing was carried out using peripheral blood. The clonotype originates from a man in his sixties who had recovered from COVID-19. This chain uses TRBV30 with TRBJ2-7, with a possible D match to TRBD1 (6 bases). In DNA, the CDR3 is TGTGCCTGGACCCTCCGGACAGCTGCACCCTACGAGCAGTACTTC. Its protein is CAWTLRTAAPYEQYF.